One sample yielded the 17 T cell receptor beta chains listed below, sequenced in a study of cytomegalovirus exposure and HLA in healthy donors. Researchers ran the PCR with 60 Vbeta and 13 Jbeta primers. Measured with immunoSEQ multiplex PCR; TCRdb has only the in-frame clones, and not every one. Of about 120,000 clones listed, approximately 10% are singletons. The sample comprised PBMCs. Every receptor here comes from a woman aged 18-30 years in good health and CMV-seropositive.

The chain joins TRBV2 to TRBJ1-1; TRBD1 is a possible D gene (5 bases). The length of the CDR3 is 11 residues. The germline CDR1 and CDR2 sequences are SNHLY and FYNNEI. Trimming cost V 9 bases and J 2 bases, with 7 bases left between them. The CDR3 here is CARGENTEAFF. In DNA form, the CDR3 reads TGTGCCAGAGGGGAAAACACTGAAGCTTTCTTT.

This clone has a handful of counts. The chain carries TRBV19 and TRBJ1-1; D remains ambiguous. CDR1 and CDR2 from the germline V gene are LNHDA and SQIVND (reference sequence). The CDR3 runs 11 residues. V was shortened by 3 bases and J by 9 bases, with 8 bases between the two germline ends. The CDR3: CASSIATQAFF. In DNA form, the CDR3 reads TGTGCCAGTAGTATCGCGACACAAGCTTTCTTT.

This chain joins TRBV6-6 and TRBJ1-1; D gene unclear. Trimming removed 4 bases from V and 3 bases from J, with 9 bases in between. Per germline, CDR1 MNHNY and CDR2 SVGAGI (reference sequence). This CDR3 contains 13 residues. The CDR3 spells CASSCEGDTEAFF. For the CDR3, the DNA is TGTGCCAGCAGTTGCGAGGGTGACACTGAAGCTTTCTTT.

This chain joins TRBV28 and TRBJ2-1; 8 bases map to TRBD1. CDR3 length: 15 amino acids. From germline, CDR1 is MDHEN and CDR2 SYDVKM. With 5 bases clipped from V and 4 bases from J, the junction kept 7 bases outside the gene matches. CDR3 protein: CASSPRQGPYNEQFF. In nucleotides, the CDR3 is TGTGCCAGCAGTCCACGACAGGGGCCGTACAATGAGCAGTTCTTC.

This clone occurred a few times. V gene TRBV4-1 combines with J gene TRBJ2-3; 11 nucleotides line up with TRBD2. J gave up 5 bases and V 6 bases, and 10 bases lay outside the gene matches. The CDR3 sequence is 16 residues long. The germline V gene encodes CDR1 MGHRA and CDR2 YSYEKL. CDR3 region: CASSQTSGISGDTQYF. The CDR3 DNA follows: TGCGCCAGCAGTCAGACTAGCGGGATTTCCGGAGATACGCAGTATTTT.

This clone was counted a few times. J is TRBJ2-7 and V is TRBV7-9; TRBD2 might be the D (5 bases). There are 15 residues in the CDR3. CDR1 SEHNR and CDR2 FQNEAQ come from the germline V gene (reference sequence). Trimming removed 6 bases at V and 2 bases at J, with 17 bases between. As DNA, the CDR3 is TGTGCCAGCAGACAAGGTCGGGGTGCCCCCTACGAGCAGTACTTC. Protein sequence: CASRQGRGAPYEQYF. The complete variable domain, with remaining parts taken from reference TRBV7-9 and TRBJ2-7, reads DTGVSQNPRHKITKRGQNVTFRCDPISEHNRLYWYRQTLGQGPEFLTYFQNEAQLEKSRLLSDRFSAERPKGSFSTLEIQRTEQGDSAMYLCASRQGRGAPYEQYFGPGTRLTVT.

Concerning this clone itself: No DNA is shown, since the ends of the CDR3 on it are uncertain; the CDR3 is the one TCRdb lists. V and J are TRBV2 and TRBJ2-2; TRBD1, the table's D call, was not compared with the DNA. Germline V lookup: CDR1 SNHLY, CDR2 FYNNEI. The CDR3 spans 19 amino acids, including both terminal residues. The CDR3 is CASRGMYFCPRGYTGELFF.

This clone was picked up a small number of times. J is TRBJ2-6 and V is TRBV2; 12 bases match TRBD1. V lost 8 bases, J lost 2 bases, and 13 bases stayed unmatched. CDR3 length: 19 amino acids. Germline V gene lookup returns CDR1 SNHLY and CDR2 FYNNEI. The CDR3 loop is CASVGGTGGVAAGANVLTF. The DNA for the CDR3 is TGTGCCAGCGTGGGGGGGACAGGGGGCGTCGCTGCTGGGGCCAACGTCCTGACTTTC.

This clone has just a few counts. The chain links TRBV5-5 to TRBJ2-1; 7 bases map to TRBD2. The CDR3 spans 15 residues. CDR1 SGHKS and CDR2 YYEKEE come from the germline V gene (reference sequence). The V segment lost 4 bases and the J segment 8 bases; nucleotides outside the gene matches: 12. CDR3 in amino acids: CASSRDYLTPHEQFF. The CDR3 nucleotides read TGTGCCAGCAGCCGGGACTACCTAACTCCCCATGAGCAGTTCTTC.

The rearrangement uses TRBV28 and TRBJ1-2; 7 bases line up with TRBD1. The germline V gene has CDR1 MDHEN and CDR2 SYDVKM. The CDR3 has 12 residues. The junction had 2 bases not matched to a gene; V was cut back by 8 bases and J by 2 bases. CDR3 amino acids: CASLTGNYGYTF. The CDR3 nucleotides are TGTGCCAGCCTGACAGGGAACTATGGCTACACCTTC.

V usage is TRBV18 and J usage is TRBJ2-7, with 8 bases aligning to TRBD2. Germline CDR1 KGHSH, CDR2 LQKENI. V lost 3 bases and J lost 0; bases outside the gene matches: 4. This CDR3 comprises 15 residues. This CDR3 reads CASSPVAGSSYEQYF. CDR3 nucleotide sequence: TGTGCCAGCTCACCCGTAGCGGGGAGCTCCTACGAGCAGTACTTC.

The chain carries TRBV15 and TRBJ2-1; TRBD1 matches 10 bases. Germline V CDR1 and CDR2: LNHNV, YYDKDF (reference sequence). Germline trimming cut 6 bases from V and 7 bases from J; bases unmatched to any gene: 6. The CDR3 is 14 residues long. The CDR3 protein is CATRRQGALNEQFF. For the CDR3, the DNA is TGTGCCACCAGAAGACAGGGGGCGCTTAATGAGCAGTTCTTC.

The chain carries TRBV30 and TRBJ2-2, with a tentative D call TRBD2 (6 bases). Germline CDR1 is GTSNPN and CDR2 is SVGIG (reference sequence). CDR3 length: 14 amino acids. V lost 4 bases, J lost 0 bases, and 9 bases lay in between. The DNA for the CDR3 is TGTGCCTGGAACACTAGCCCGAACACCGGGGAGCTGTTTTTT. Its protein product is CAWNTSPNTGELFF.

This clone was detected only a few times. The chain couples TRBV9 to TRBJ2-1; 10 bases match TRBD2. There are 17 residues in the CDR3. V was clipped by 1 base and J by 8 bases; unmatched bases: 12. Germline V gene lookup returns CDR1 SGDLS and CDR2 YYNGEE. In nucleotides, the CDR3 is TGTGCCAGCAGCGTACTGCCTTTAGCGGGGGGAAAGGATGAGCAGTTCTTC. Protein sequence: CASSVLPLAGGKDEQFF.

The chain has TRBV7-9 and TRBJ2-1; 7 bases agree with TRBD1. The CDR3 totals 14 residues. Germline V gene data show CDR1 as SEHNR and CDR2 as FQNEAQ (reference sequence). Unmatched junction bases numbered 3, after V lost 1 base and J lost 6 bases. In DNA, the CDR3 is TGTGCCAGCAGCTTAGGACAGGGCCCCAATGAGCAGTTCTTC. It is translated as CASSLGQGPNEQFF.

The rearrangement links TRBV4-1 to TRBJ1-1, with D perhaps TRBD1 (5 bases). CDR1 MGHRA and CDR2 YSYEKL come from the germline V gene. The ends were cut back, 4 bases at V and 1 base at J, with 10 bases in the middle. This CDR3 spans 14 amino acids. Here the CDR3 reads CASSLQTENTEAFF. The CDR3 nucleotides read TGCGCCAGCAGCCTACAGACAGAGAACACTGAAGCTTTCTTT.

This clone was detected only a few times. The chain couples TRBV6-5 to TRBJ2-7; 11 bases agree with TRBD2. Germline V gene sequence: CDR1 MNHEY, CDR2 SVGAGI. After removal of 5 bases from V and 3 bases from J, the junction contained 6 bases not matched to a gene. This CDR3 is built from 15 residues. In nucleotides, the CDR3 is TGTGCCAGCAGTCAACTAGCGGGAGAAGGCTACGAGCAGTACTTC. Amino acids: CASSQLAGEGYEQYF.